The sequence of this TCR beta chain was determined in a study of vaccination effects on CD4 cells after COVID-19. About the study: Post-vaccine specimens arrived a median 72 days past the second dose.

Libraries were prepared by immunoSEQ multiplex PCR; TCRdb keeps only in-frame clonotypes and omits some of them. The repertoire holds about 66,000 clones, with under 80% as singletons. Culture lasted about 10 days before CD4+ T cell isolation. The cohort was immunized with two doses of either the BNT162b2 or mRNA-1273 vaccine. The vaccine recipients had no prior SARS-CoV-2 infection, with negative nucleocapsid antibodies. IL-2 medium took the place of half the medium on both days 3 and 7. Study-level points and caveats: Late after vaccination, infection- and vaccine-induced clones showed marked clonal contraction.

In regard to this clone: What it binds is not known.

Trimming pared 4 bases from V and 5 bases from J, leaving 9 bases between. This CDR3 has 13 residues. V is TRBV12-3 or TRBV12-4 and J is TRBJ1-5, with a weak D call TRBD1 (6 bases). The sequenced sample was CD4+ T cells from PBMCs cultured without peptide, obtained after COVID-19 vaccination. This sequence was found in a human donor who received a COVID-19 vaccine. CDR3 nucleotides: TGTGCCAGCAGTTCACAGGGTTATCAGCCCCAGCATTTT. It codes for CASSSQGYQPQHF.